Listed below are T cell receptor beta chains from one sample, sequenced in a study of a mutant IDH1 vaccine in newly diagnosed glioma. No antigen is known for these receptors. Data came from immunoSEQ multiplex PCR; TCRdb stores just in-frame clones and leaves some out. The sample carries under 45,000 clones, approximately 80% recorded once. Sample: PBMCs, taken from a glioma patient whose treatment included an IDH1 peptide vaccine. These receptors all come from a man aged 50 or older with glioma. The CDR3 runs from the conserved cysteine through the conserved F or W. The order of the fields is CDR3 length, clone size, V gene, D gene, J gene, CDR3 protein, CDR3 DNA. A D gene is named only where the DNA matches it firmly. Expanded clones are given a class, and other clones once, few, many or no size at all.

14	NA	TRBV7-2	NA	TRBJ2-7	CASSIPKSSYEQYF	TGTGCCAGCAGCATCCCCAAAAGCTCCTACGAGCAGTACTTC
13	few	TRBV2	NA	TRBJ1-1	CASALQGNTEAFF	TGTGCCAGCGCCTTACAGGGTAACACTGAAGCTTTCTTT
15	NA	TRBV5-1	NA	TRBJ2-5	CASSLSPGAQETQYF	TGCGCCAGCAGCTTGTCCCCGGGCGCGCAAGAGACCCAGTACTTC
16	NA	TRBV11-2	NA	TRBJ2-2	CASSLERQTNTGELFF	TGTGCCAGCAGCTTAGAACGGCAGACGAACACCGGGGAGCTGTTTTTT
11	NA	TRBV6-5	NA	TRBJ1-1	CASSRNTEAFF	TGTGCCAGCAGTCGTAACACTGAAGCTTTCTTT
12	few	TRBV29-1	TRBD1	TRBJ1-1	CSVNRGDTEAFF	TGCAGCGTTAACAGGGGTGACACTGAAGCTTTCTTT
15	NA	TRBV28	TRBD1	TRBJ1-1	CASSLPDRVNTEAFF	TGTGCCAGCAGTTTGCCCGACAGGGTGAACACTGAAGCTTTCTTT
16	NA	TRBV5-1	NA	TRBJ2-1	CASRDPGAGGYNEQFF	TGCGCCAGCAGAGATCCGGGAGCAGGGGGCTACAATGAGCAGTTCTTC
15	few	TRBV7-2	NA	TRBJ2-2	CASSVRGAGTGELFF	TGTGCCAGCAGCGTCAGGGGCGCAGGCACCGGGGAGCTGTTTTTT
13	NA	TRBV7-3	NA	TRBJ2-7	CASSLGPNYEQYF	TGTGCCAGCAGCTTAGGTCCGAACTACGAGCAGTACTTC
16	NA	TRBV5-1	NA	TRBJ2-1	CASSLGDSIYYNEQFF	TGCGCCAGCAGCTTGGGGGACTCCATCTACTACAATGAGCAGTTCTTC
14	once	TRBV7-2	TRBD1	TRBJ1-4	CASSPQGTNEKLFF	TGTGCCAGCAGCCCACAGGGGACTAATGAAAAACTGTTTTTT
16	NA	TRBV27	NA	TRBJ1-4	CASSLSMQGVNEKLFF	TGTGCCAGCAGTTTATCGATGCAGGGAGTTAATGAAAAACTGTTTTTT
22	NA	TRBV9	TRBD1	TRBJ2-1	CASSGGQRLSSETISTYNEQFF	TGTGCCAGCAGCGGGGGACAGCGTCTATCATCTGAAACTATCAGCACCTACAATGAGCAGTTCTTC
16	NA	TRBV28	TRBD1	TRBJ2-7	CASSLYSGTGGSEQYF	TGTGCCAGCAGTCTCTACTCCGGGACAGGGGGAAGCGAGCAGTACTTC
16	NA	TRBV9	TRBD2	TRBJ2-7	CASSVGNVAGASEQYF	TGTGCCAGCAGCGTAGGGAATGTAGCGGGAGCGAGTGAGCAGTACTTC
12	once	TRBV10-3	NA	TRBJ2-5	CAISDLGETQYF	TGTGCCATCAGTGACCTGGGAGAGACCCAGTACTTC
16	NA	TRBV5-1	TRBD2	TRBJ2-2	CASSFGQAGGPGELFF	TGCGCCAGCAGCTTCGGGCAAGCGGGGGGGCCCGGGGAGCTGTTTTTT
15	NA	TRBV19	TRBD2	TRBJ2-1	CASRLLAGVYNEQFF	TGTGCCAGTAGACTTCTAGCGGGGGTCTACAATGAGCAGTTCTTC
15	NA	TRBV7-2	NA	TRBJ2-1	CASSLPLNSYNEQFF	TGTGCCAGCAGCCTCCCACTTAACTCCTACAATGAGCAGTTCTTC
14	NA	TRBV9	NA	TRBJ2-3	CASSVQLLTDTQYF	TGTGCCAGCAGCGTTCAGCTTCTCACAGATACGCAGTATTTT
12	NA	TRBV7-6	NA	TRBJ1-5	CASSLMNQPQHF	TGTGCCAGCAGCCTTATGAATCAGCCCCAGCATTTT
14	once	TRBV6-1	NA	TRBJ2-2	CASSELQGVGELFF	TGTGCCAGCAGTGAACTACAGGGCGTCGGGGAGCTGTTTTTT
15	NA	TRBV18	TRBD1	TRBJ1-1	CASSPLTGGDTEAFF	TGTGCCAGCTCACCACTCACAGGGGGGGACACTGAAGCTTTCTTT
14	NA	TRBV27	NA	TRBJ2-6	CASSLSGGANVLTF	TGTGCCAGCAGTTTATCCGGTGGGGCCAACGTCCTGACTTTC
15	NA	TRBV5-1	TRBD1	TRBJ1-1	CASSALQGRNTEAFF	TGCGCCAGCAGCGCTCTACAGGGGCGGAACACTGAAGCTTTCTTT
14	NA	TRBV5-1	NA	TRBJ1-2	CASSLAGESYGYTF	TGCGCCAGCAGCTTGGCCGGTGAATCCTATGGCTACACCTTC
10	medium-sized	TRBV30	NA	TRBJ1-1	CAWRGSGAFF	TGTGCCTGGAGGGGATCTGGAGCTTTCTTT
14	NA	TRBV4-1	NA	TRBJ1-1	CASSPRVMNTEAFF	TGCGCCAGCAGCCCCAGGGTTATGAACACTGAAGCTTTCTTT
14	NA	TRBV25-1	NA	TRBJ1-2	CASSGSQTDYGYTF	TGTGCCAGCAGTGGCAGTCAGACAGACTATGGCTACACCTTC
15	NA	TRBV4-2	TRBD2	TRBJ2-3	CASSPLAGRTDTQYF	TGTGCCAGCAGCCCCCTAGCGGGGCGCACAGATACGCAGTATTTT
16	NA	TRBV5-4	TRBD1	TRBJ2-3	CASSSDRDRGLNTQYF	TGTGCCAGCAGCTCTGACCGGGACAGGGGCTTGAATACGCAGTATTTT
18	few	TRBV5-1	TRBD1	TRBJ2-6	CASSFLQGASAGANVLTF	TGCGCCAGCAGCTTTTTACAGGGGGCGTCAGCTGGGGCCAACGTCCTGACTTTC
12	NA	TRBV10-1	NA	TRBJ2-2	CASRRRAGELFF	TGCGCCAGCAGGCGTAGGGCCGGGGAGCTGTTTTTT
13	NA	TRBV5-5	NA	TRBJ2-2	CASSFTVTGELFF	TGTGCCAGCAGCTTCACTGTCACCGGGGAGCTGTTTTTT
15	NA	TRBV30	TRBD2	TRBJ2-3	CAWSSGGGSLDTQYF	TGTGCCTGGAGTAGCGGGGGGGGCTCGTTGGATACGCAGTATTTT
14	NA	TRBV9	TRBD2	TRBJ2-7	CASSQGLAGHEQYF	TGTGCCAGCAGTCAGGGACTAGCGGGACACGAGCAGTACTTC
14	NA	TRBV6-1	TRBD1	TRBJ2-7	CASSQPPRGPEQYF	TGTGCCAGCAGTCAGCCACCGAGGGGGCCCGAGCAGTACTTC
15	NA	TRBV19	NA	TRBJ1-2	CASRANQGARGGYTF	TGTGCCAGTAGGGCTAATCAGGGTGCCAGGGGTGGCTACACCTTC
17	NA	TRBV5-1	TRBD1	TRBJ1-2	CASSLVGGTGVTYGYTF	TGCGCCAGCAGCTTGGTTGGCGGGACAGGGGTAACCTATGGCTACACCTTC
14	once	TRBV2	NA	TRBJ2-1	CASSEGLFNNEQFF	TGTGCCAGCAGTGAAGGTCTTTTTAACAATGAGCAGTTCTTC
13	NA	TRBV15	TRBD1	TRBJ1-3	CATSVDRVDTIYF	TGTGCCACCAGCGTTGACAGGGTTGACACCATATATTTT
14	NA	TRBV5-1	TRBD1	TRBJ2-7	CASSLEGQGFEQYF	TGCGCCAGCAGCCTAGAGGGACAGGGGTTCGAGCAGTACTTC
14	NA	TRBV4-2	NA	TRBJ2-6	CASSQENGANVLTF	TGTGCCAGCAGCCAAGAAAATGGGGCCAACGTCCTGACTTTC
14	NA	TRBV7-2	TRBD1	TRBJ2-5	CASSPGQGGQTQYF	TGTGCCAGCAGCCCGGGACAGGGCGGACAGACCCAGTACTTC